Shown below are 9 T cell receptor beta chains from a single sample sequenced in a study of T cells after yellow fever vaccination. TCRdb fed the 5' RACE reads into MiXCR, producing one record per CDR3 protein. The sample yields fewer than 400,000 distinct CDR3 sequences, 6.2% seen once. The sequencing here drew on PBMCs, taken 5 days after the yellow fever booster vaccination. These receptors were collected from a man aged 25 to 45 who received the YFV17D yellow fever vaccine.

The gene calls are TRBV7-2 and TRBJ2-1, with 8 bases lining up with TRBD2. The ends lost 1 base at V and 15 bases at J; junction bases unmatched: 14. CDR3 length equals 15 residues. Germline-derived CDR1 and CDR2 are SGHTA and FQGNSA. The CDR3 region is CASSLDYRTSHLPFF. The CDR3 DNA is TGTGCCAGCAGCTTAGACTATCGGACTAGCCATTTACCGTTCTTC.

A single count supports this clonotype. The chain is built from TRBV11-3 and TRBJ2-1; TRBD1 might be the D (6 bases). The CDR3 is made up of 16 amino acids. V lost 4 bases and J 6 bases, leaving 19 bases between the germline ends. The V gene's germline CDR1 is SGHNT and CDR2 YENEEA. The CDR3 loop reads CASSSKTGVVTNEQFF. CDR3 in DNA: TGTGCCAGCAGCTCGAAGACAGGCGTAGTAACCAATGAGCAGTTCTTC.

Many counts were recorded for this clonotype. The chain combines TRBV5-4 with TRBJ2-7; 7 nucleotides align to TRBD2. V shed 4 bases and J 3 bases; nucleotides not matched to a gene: 10. The CDR3 spans 15 residues. Per germline, CDR1 SGHNT and CDR2 YYREEE (reference sequence). CDR3 DNA sequence: TGTGCCAGCAGCCCTGATCCGGGCGGGGGCTACGAGCAGTACTTC. Protein: CASSPDPGGGYEQYF.

This clonotype appeared a few times. The chain recombines TRBV29-1 with TRBJ2-1; no definite D call. The V end lost 0 bases, the J end lost 9 bases, and 21 bases lay between the germline ends. The germline CDR1 and CDR2 sequences are SQVTM and ANQGSEA. There are 16 residues in the CDR3. This chain's CDR3 is CSVEDLRRPRTIEQFF. The CDR3 DNA sequence: TGCAGCGTTGAAGATCTTAGGCGGCCTCGTACAATTGAGCAGTTCTTC.

This clonotype was recorded many times. This chain connects TRBV11-1 to TRBJ2-3; D perhaps matches TRBD2 (6 bases). The germline gives CDR1 SGHAT, CDR2 FQDESV (reference sequence). V was pared by 1 base and J by 3 bases, with 20 bases between. The CDR3 length is 18 residues. CDR3 protein: CASSLVLVFGGITDTQYF. CDR3 sequence (DNA): TGTGCCAGCAGCTTAGTCTTGGTTTTCGGCGGGATAACAGATACGCAGTATTTT. Full variable domain (missing parts from reference TRBV11-1 and TRBJ2-3): EAEVAQSPRYKITEKSQAVAFWCDPISGHATLYWYRQILGQGPELLVQFQDESVVDDSQLPKDRFSAERLKGVDSTLKIQPAELGDSAMYLCASSLVLVFGGITDTQYFGPGTRLTVL.

This clonotype was recorded many times. CDR3 sequence (DNA): TGTGCCAGCAGATACCCCACTAGCGGAGGGGAGAATGAGCAGTTCTTC. Protein product: CASRYPTSGGENEQFF. V gene TRBV6-5 combines with J gene TRBJ2-1; 8 bases match TRBD2. CDR3 length equals 16 residues. Germline CDR1 reads MNHEY; CDR2 reads SVGAGI. With V trimmed by 6 bases and J by 7 bases, 14 bases remained unmatched.

A few counts support this clonotype. V is TRBV20-1 and J is TRBJ1-1, with 7 bases lining up with TRBD1. The CDR3 has 15 residues. Germline V gene data show CDR1 as DFQATT and CDR2 as SNEGSKA (reference sequence). Trimming at V came to 6 bases and at J to 0 bases, leaving 10 bases not matched to a gene. In DNA form, the CDR3 reads TGCAGTGCCCCCAAAAGACAGGGTTTGAACACTGAAGCTTTCTTT. As protein: CSAPKRQGLNTEAFF.

This clonotype was seen only a few times. The chain links TRBV4-3 to TRBJ2-1, with TRBD2 matching over 14 bases. The length of the CDR3 is 18 residues. Germline lookup yields CDR1 LGHNA and CDR2 YSLEER. The trim removed 1 base at V and 5 bases at J, leaving 7 bases unmatched. Here the CDR3 DNA reads TGCGCCAGCAGCCAAGGGACGGGGACTAGCGGGAGTAACAATGAGCAGTTCTTC. Amino acids: CASSQGTGTSGSNNEQFF.

This clonotype turned up a few times. The chain combines TRBV20-1 with TRBJ1-2, with D hard to call. Trimming stripped 1 base from V and 4 bases from J, with 13 bases between. The CDR3 loop spans 14 amino acids. Germline V CDR1 and CDR2: DFQATT, SNEGSKA (reference sequence). CDR3 DNA: TGCAGTGCTAGAGCCCAGGATTCCTTCTATGGCTACACCTTC. Translated, it gives CSARAQDSFYGYTF.